Each of the 18 T cell receptor beta chains below was sequenced from the same sample in a study of early T cells in non-severe SARS-CoV-2 infection. Each CDR3 protein is one row after TCRdb ran MiXCR on the 5' RACE reads. In the table there are around 72,000 distinct CDR3 sequences, roughly a tenth of which are singletons. Material: whole blood, obtained at baseline. The receptors here all came from an adult who was a healthcare worker with PCR-confirmed SARS-CoV-2 infection or an uninfected control (not recorded which).

This chain's CDR3 is CASSVHLGQGAGTEAFF. Written as DNA, the CDR3 is TGTGCCAGCAGCGTCCACCTCGGACAGGGGGCGGGCACTGAAGCTTTCTTT. J is TRBJ1-1 and V is TRBV9; 11 bases map to TRBD1. With V trimmed by 2 bases and J by 4 bases, 10 bases remained unmatched. The CDR3 runs 17 residues. CDR1 SGDLS and CDR2 YYNGEE come from the germline V gene.

This clonotype was seen a few times. This chain links TRBV3-1 with TRBJ2-5; possibly TRBD1 or TRBD2 for D (6 bases each). The CDR3 covers 15 residues. The V gene lost 2 bases and the J gene lost 6 bases, with 16 bases spanning the gap. Germline CDR1 and CDR2: LGHDT and YNNKEL (reference sequence). The CDR3 protein is CASSQFYGGQQTQYF. The CDR3 DNA is TGTGCCAGCAGCCAATTCTACGGGGGCCAGCAGACCCAGTACTTC.

This clonotype was counted many times. The chain uses TRBV6-6 and TRBJ1-5; TRBD1 matches at 7 bases. The CDR3 is made up of 15 amino acids. Unmatched junction bases numbered 11, after V lost 6 bases and J lost 6 bases. Germline values: CDR1 MNHNY, CDR2 SVGAGI (reference sequence). The CDR3 sequence: CASRLDRVSVQPQHF. CDR3 DNA: TGTGCCAGCAGGCTTGACAGGGTATCGGTTCAGCCCCAGCATTTT.

This clonotype was counted a single time. The chain's CDR3 is CASRPQGHEQYF. In DNA, the CDR3 is TGTGCCAGCAGGCCACAGGGGCACGAGCAGTACTTC. The V gene is TRBV12-3 or TRBV12-4, the J gene TRBJ2-7, with TRBD1 matching over 7 bases. J gave up 5 bases and V 6 bases, and 4 bases lay outside the gene matches. The CDR3 covers 12 residues.

The chain uses TRBV7-2 and TRBJ2-5, with 8 bases fitting TRBD2. This CDR3 contains 14 residues. V shed 5 bases, J shed 4 bases, and the junction held 6 bases outside the gene matches. Germline V lookup: CDR1 SGHTA, CDR2 FQGNSA. The CDR3 sequence is CASSPAGTRETQYF. For the CDR3, the DNA is TGTGCCAGCAGCCCCGCCGGGACTAGAGAGACCCAGTACTTC.

Only a few counts were recorded for this clonotype. The chain joins TRBV30 to TRBJ2-3; 9 bases align to TRBD1. Per the germline V gene, CDR1 is GTSNPN and CDR2 is SVGIG (reference sequence). CDR3 size: 14 residues. Unmatched junction bases numbered 3, after V lost 3 bases and J lost 2 bases. The CDR3 reads CAWSRDRVTDTQYF. The CDR3 region has the DNA TGTGCCTGGAGCCGGGACAGGGTCACAGATACGCAGTATTTT.

The rearrangement uses TRBV10-3 and TRBJ2-4; D is unclear. This CDR3 is built from 12 residues. V was cut by 3 bases and J by 3 bases, with 3 bases left in between. Germline assignment: CDR1 ENHRY and CDR2 SYGVKD. The CDR3 DNA reads TGTGCCATCAGTGATGGCAAAAACATTCAGTACTTC. This translates into CAISDGKNIQYF.

This sequence joins TRBV12-3 or TRBV12-4 and TRBJ2-3; possibly TRBD2 for D (6 bases). Deletions cut 3 bases from V and 1 base from J, with 11 bases between. This CDR3 has 15 residues. The CDR3 bases are TGTGCCAGCAGTTTTGCGGGGTGGGGCACAGATACGCAGTATTTT. Encoded protein: CASSFAGWGTDTQYF.

This clonotype was recorded many times. CDR3 region: CASSSGVGESEAFF. The CDR3 DNA reads TGTGCCAGCAGCTCAGGGGTTGGAGAGTCTGAAGCTTTCTTT. The gene calls are TRBV7-9 and TRBJ1-1; a weak D match, TRBD1 (6 bases). CDR3 length equals 14 residues. Germline V gives CDR1 SEHNR, CDR2 FQNEAQ (reference sequence). Trimming stripped 4 bases from V and 6 bases from J, with 15 bases between. Filled out from reference TRBV7-9 and TRBJ1-1, the complete variable domain reads DTGVSQNPRHKITKRGQNVTFRCDPISEHNRLYWYRQTLGQGPEFLTYFQNEAQLEKSRLLSDRFSAERPKGSFSTLEIQRTEQGDSAMYLCASSSGVGESEAFFGQGTRLTVV.

The J gene is TRBJ2-1, the V gene TRBV7-7; no firm D call. The V end lost 4 bases, the J end lost 6 bases, and 10 bases lay between the germline ends. Germline V lookup: CDR1 SSHAT, CDR2 FNYEAQ (reference sequence). There are 13 residues in the CDR3. The DNA of the CDR3 is TGTGCCAGCAGCTCCAGTGTTGGCAATGAGCAGTTCTTC. This translates into CASSSSVGNEQFF.

V usage is TRBV6-1 and J usage is TRBJ1-6; D possibly corresponds to TRBD1 (5 bases). The length of the CDR3 is 16 residues. Germline CDR1 and CDR2: MNHNS and SASEGT. The V end lost 7 bases, the J end lost 5 bases, and 18 bases lay between the germline ends. CDR3 nucleotide sequence: TGTGCCAGCAATCCCCAGGCGGGGCGGAATAATTCACCCCTCCACTTT. Residues: CASNPQAGRNNSPLHF.

This chain links TRBV12-3 or TRBV12-4 with TRBJ2-5, with D possibly being TRBD2 (6 bases). CDR3 length: 14 residues. Trimming took off 0 bases at V and 7 bases at J, with 12 bases between the two ends. The CDR3: CASSLASRGVTQYF. CDR3 DNA: TGTGCCAGCAGTTTAGCTTCCCGCGGGGTGACCCAGTACTTC.

The chain is built from TRBV7-2 and TRBJ2-7; either TRBD1 or TRBD2 may supply D (5 bases each). This CDR3 has 16 amino acids. Trimming removed 2 bases at V and 5 bases at J, with 19 bases between. Germline V gene data show CDR1 as SGHTA and CDR2 as FQGNSA. In nucleotides, the CDR3 is TGTGCCAGCAGCTTACCTACCGGGACCCACGGCCACGAGCAGTACTTC. Its translation: CASSLPTGTHGHEQYF.

The CDR3 DNA reads as TGTGCCAGCAGTGAAGGACAGGGGGCATATTCACCCCTCCACTTT. Protein: CASSEGQGAYSPLHF. The V gene is TRBV6-6, the J gene TRBJ1-6, with TRBD1 identical over 11 bases. Germline loops: CDR1 MNHNY, CDR2 SVGAGI (reference sequence). Trimming at V came to 5 bases and at J to 8 bases, leaving 5 bases not matched to a gene. The length of the CDR3 is 15 residues.

This clonotype was observed a handful of times. The CDR3 sequence: CASRPRQAPGETQYF. The CDR3 DNA is TGTGCCAGCAGGCCTCGACAGGCTCCTGGAGAGACCCAGTACTTC. The genes are TRBV5-5 and TRBJ2-5; a weak D match, TRBD1 (6 bases). Germline lookup yields CDR1 SGHKS and CDR2 YYEKEE (reference sequence). The CDR3 is 15 amino acids. Trimming removed 5 bases from V and 4 bases from J, with 18 bases in between.

The chain employs TRBV25-1 and TRBJ2-3; D possibly corresponds to TRBD1 (7 bases). V was trimmed by 2 bases and J by 4 bases, leaving 10 bases between them. CDR3 size: 14 residues. Germline V lookup: CDR1 MGHDK, CDR2 SYGVNS. The CDR3 DNA reads TGTGCCAGCAGTGAAGGAGGGGGCCCAGATACGCAGTATTTT. Its translation: CASSEGGGPDTQYF.

The V gene is TRBV6-5, the J gene TRBJ2-7; TRBD1 agrees at 7 bases. Germline lookup yields CDR1 MNHEY and CDR2 SVGAGI. This CDR3 is 13 amino acids long. Trimming took 5 bases from V and 3 from J; bases not matched to a gene: 4. The CDR3 loop reads CASSKGDSYEQYF. The CDR3 bases are TGTGCCAGCAGTAAGGGGGACAGCTACGAGCAGTACTTC.

The chain carries TRBV14 and TRBJ2-1, with 7 bases that match TRBD2. The germline gives CDR1 SGHDN, CDR2 FVKESK. This CDR3 is 17 amino acids long. Trimming took 0 bases from V and 8 from J; bases not matched to a gene: 13. This CDR3 reads CASSQDPRASGRHEQFF. The CDR3 DNA sequence: TGTGCCAGCAGCCAAGATCCTCGGGCTAGCGGCAGGCATGAGCAGTTCTTC.